This T cell receptor (beta chain) was documented in a study of shared clonotypes between healthy human individuals. Findings of the study overall: Roughly 5% of naive CD4 clonotypes were shared across several donors.

The CDR3 length is 17 residues. Trimming took off 6 bases at V and 8 bases at J, with 26 bases between the two ends. Per germline, CDR1 MDHEN and CDR2 SYDVKM. Division of CD4+ cells produced a CD45RA+ naive subset and a CD45RA-negative memory subset. A word on this clone: Its antigen is unknown.

Replicate sorted-subset PCRs were loaded with 150 to 250 ng DNA, approximately 31,000 T cell genomes. Measured with immunoSEQ multiplex PCR; TCRdb has only the in-frame clones, and not every one. Among hundreds of thousands of clones listed, 73% were seen once. The receptor's source is a woman aged 25 to 39 in good health. Sequenced material: memory CD4+ T cells sorted from blood. Regarding subset: CD45RA-negative fraction. This chain connects TRBV28 to TRBJ2-1; a weak D match, TRBD2 (6 bases). The DNA of the CDR3 is TGTGCCAGCAGCCGAACCTCTACTCCGGGAGTGGCAGATGAGCAGTTCTTC. It encodes CASSRTSTPGVADEQFF.